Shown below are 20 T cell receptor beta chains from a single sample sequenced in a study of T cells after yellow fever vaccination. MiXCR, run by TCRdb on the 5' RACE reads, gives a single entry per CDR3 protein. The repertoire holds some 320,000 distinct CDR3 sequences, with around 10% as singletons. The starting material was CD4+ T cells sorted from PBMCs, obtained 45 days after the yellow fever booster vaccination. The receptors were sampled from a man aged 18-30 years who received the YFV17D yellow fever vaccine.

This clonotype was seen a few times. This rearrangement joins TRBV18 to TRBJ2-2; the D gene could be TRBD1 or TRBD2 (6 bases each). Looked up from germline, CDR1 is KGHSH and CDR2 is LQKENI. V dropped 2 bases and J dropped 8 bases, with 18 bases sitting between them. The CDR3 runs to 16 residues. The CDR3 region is CASSPLQGGVPGELFF. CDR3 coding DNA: TGTGCCAGCTCACCATTACAGGGAGGCGTTCCGGGGGAGCTGTTTTTT.

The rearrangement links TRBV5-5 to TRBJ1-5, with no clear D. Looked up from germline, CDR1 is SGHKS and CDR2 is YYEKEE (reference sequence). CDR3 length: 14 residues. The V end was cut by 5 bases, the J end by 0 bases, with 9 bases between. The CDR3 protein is CASSGDYSNQPQHF. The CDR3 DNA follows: TGTGCCAGCAGTGGGGATTATAGCAATCAGCCCCAGCATTTT.

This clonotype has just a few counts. Written as DNA, the CDR3 is TGTGCCAGCAGTTACGGAAGGGGAGGGAACACTGAAGCTTTCTTT. Its translation: CASSYGRGGNTEAFF. The genes are TRBV6-6 and TRBJ1-1, with D tentatively TRBD1 (5 bases). Germline V gene data show CDR1 as MNHNY and CDR2 as SVGAGI (reference sequence). V gave up 2 bases and J gave up 1 base, with 11 bases separating them. The CDR3 spans 15 residues.

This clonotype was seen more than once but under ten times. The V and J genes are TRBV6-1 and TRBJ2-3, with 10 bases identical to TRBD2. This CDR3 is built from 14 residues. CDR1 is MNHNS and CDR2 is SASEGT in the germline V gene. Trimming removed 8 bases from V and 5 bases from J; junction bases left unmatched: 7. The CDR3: CASHTSGVQDTQYF. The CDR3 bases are TGTGCCAGCCATACTAGCGGGGTTCAAGATACGCAGTATTTT.

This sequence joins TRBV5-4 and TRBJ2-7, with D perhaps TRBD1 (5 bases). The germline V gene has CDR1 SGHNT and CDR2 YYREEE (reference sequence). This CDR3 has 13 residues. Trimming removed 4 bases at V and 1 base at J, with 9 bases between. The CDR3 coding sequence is TGTGCCAGCAGCCCAGACAGTTCCTACGAGCAGTACTTC. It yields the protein CASSPDSSYEQYF.

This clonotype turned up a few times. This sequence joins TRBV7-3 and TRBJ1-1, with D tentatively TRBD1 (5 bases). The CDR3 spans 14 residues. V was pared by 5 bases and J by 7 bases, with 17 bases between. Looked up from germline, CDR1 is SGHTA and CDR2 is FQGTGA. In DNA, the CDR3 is TGTGCCAGCAGCCTAGGGACCGAAGGAAGTGAAGCTTTCTTT. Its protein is CASSLGTEGSEAFF.

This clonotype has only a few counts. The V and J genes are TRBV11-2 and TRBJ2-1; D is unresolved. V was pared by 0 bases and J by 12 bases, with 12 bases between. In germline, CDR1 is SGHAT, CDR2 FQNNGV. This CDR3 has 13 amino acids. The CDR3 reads CASSLDRGPGQFF. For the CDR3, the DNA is TGTGCCAGCAGCTTAGATCGTGGGCCTGGGCAGTTCTTC.

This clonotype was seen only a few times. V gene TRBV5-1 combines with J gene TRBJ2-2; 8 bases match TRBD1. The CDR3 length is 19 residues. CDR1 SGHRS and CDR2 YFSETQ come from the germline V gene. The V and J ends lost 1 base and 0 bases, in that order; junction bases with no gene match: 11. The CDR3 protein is CASSLPWKGQGANTGELFF. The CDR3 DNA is TGCGCCAGCAGCTTGCCTTGGAAAGGACAGGGCGCGAACACCGGGGAGCTGTTTTTT. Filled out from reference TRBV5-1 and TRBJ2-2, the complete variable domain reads KAGVTQTPRYLIKTRGQQVTLSCSPISGHRSVSWYQQTPGQGLQFLFEYFSETQRNKGNFPGRFSGRQFSNSRSEMNVSTLELGDSALYLCASSLPWKGQGANTGELFFGEGSRLTVL.

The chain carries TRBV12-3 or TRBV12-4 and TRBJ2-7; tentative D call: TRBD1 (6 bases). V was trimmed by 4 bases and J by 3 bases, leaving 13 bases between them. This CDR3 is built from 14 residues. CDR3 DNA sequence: TGTGCCAGCAGTTCCACAGGGCTTCTCTACGAGCAGTACTTC. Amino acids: CASSSTGLLYEQYF.

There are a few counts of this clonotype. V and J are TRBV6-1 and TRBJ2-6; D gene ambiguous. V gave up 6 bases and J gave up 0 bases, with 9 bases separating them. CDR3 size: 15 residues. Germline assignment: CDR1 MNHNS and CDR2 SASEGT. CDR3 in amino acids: CASRPQTSGANVLTF. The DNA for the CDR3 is TGTGCCAGCAGGCCACAGACCTCTGGGGCCAACGTCCTGACTTTC.

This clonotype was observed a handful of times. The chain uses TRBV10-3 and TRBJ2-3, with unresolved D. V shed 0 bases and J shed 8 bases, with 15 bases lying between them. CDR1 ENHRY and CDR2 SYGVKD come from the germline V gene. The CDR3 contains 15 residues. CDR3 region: CAISESYASLGTQYF. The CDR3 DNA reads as TGTGCCATCAGTGAGTCATACGCGAGTTTGGGTACGCAGTATTTT.

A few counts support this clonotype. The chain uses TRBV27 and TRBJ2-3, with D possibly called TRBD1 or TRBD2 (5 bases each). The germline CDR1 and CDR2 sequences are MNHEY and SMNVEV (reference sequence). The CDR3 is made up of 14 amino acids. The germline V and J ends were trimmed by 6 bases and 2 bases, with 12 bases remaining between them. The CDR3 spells CASRRPGPTDTQYF. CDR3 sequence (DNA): TGTGCCAGCAGGCGTCCGGGGCCCACAGATACGCAGTATTTT.

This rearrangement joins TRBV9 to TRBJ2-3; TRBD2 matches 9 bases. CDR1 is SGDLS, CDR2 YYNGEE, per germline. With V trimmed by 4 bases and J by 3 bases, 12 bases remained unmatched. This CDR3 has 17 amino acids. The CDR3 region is CASSKMGLAGNTDTQYF. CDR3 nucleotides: TGTGCCAGCAGCAAAATGGGGCTAGCGGGGAATACAGATACGCAGTATTTT.

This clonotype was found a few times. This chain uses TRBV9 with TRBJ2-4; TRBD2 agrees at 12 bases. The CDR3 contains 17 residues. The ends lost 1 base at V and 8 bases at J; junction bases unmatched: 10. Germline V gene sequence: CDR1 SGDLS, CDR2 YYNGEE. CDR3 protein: CASSVRGLAGLWDIQYF. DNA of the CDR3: TGTGCCAGCAGCGTACGTGGACTAGCGGGGCTTTGGGACATTCAGTACTTC. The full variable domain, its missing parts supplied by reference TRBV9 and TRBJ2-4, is DSGVTQTPKHLITATGQRVTLRCSPRSGDLSVYWYQQSLDQGLQFLIQYYNGEERAKGNILERFSAQQFPDLHSELNLSSLELGDSALYFCASSVRGLAGLWDIQYFGAGTRLSVL.

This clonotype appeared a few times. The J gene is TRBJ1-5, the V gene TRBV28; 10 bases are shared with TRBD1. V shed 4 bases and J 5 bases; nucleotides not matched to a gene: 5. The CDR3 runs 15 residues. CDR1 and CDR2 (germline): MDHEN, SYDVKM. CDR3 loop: CASSSPGQGHQPQHF. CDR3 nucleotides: TGTGCCAGCAGTTCCCCGGGACAGGGGCATCAGCCCCAGCATTTT.

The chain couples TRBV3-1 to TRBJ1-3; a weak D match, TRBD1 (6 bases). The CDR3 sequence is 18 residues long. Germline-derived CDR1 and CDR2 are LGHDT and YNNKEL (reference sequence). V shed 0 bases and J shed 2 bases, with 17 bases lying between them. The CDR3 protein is CASSQDSAGEAAGNTIYF. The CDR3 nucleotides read TGTGCCAGCAGCCAAGATTCGGCAGGGGAAGCGGCTGGAAACACCATATATTTT.

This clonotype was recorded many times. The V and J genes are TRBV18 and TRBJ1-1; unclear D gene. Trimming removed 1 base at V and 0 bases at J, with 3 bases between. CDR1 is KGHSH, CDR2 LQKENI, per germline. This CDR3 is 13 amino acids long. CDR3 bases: TGTGCCAGCTCACCACGGATGAACACTGAAGCTTTCTTT. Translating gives CASSPRMNTEAFF.

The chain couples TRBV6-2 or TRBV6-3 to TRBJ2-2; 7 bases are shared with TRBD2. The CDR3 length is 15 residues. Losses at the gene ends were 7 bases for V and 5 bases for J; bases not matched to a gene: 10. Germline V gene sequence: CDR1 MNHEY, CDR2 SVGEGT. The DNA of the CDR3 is TGTGCCAGCAACACGATCTCGGGGGGAACCGGGGAGCTGTTTTTT. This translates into CASNTISGGTGELFF.

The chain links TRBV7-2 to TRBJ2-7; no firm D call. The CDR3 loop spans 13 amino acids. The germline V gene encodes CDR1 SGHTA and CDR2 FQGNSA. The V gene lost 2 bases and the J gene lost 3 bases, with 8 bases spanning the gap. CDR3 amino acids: CASSLYRVYEQYV. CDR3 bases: TGTGCCAGCAGCTTATACAGAGTCTACGAGCAGTACGTC.

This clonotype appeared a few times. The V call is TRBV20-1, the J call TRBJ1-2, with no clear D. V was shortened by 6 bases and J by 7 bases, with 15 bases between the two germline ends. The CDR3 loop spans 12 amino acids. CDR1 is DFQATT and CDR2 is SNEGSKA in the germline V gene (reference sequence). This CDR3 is CSATMQEVGYTF. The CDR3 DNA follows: TGCAGTGCGACGATGCAGGAGGTTGGCTACACCTTC.